This TCR beta chain is drawn from a study of cytotoxic CD8 clonotypes in ibrutinib-treated CLL. Study information: Of the patients, about a dozen were relapsed/refractory, about 15 treatment-naive and about 17 IGHV unmutated.

Germline values: CDR1 MNHNY, CDR2 SVGAGI (reference sequence). Trimming removed 6 bases at V and 4 bases at J, with 15 bases between. This CDR3 spans 14 amino acids. This clone was seen once. The assay was immunoSEQ multiplex PCR, and TCRdb's table has in-frame clones only and misses some. The top ten hold 11% of the sample, which has roughly 200,000 clones, approximately 75% seen once. The sample consisted of PBMCs, taken after 12 months of ibrutinib treatment. This receptor was obtained from a human donor with chronic lymphocytic leukemia. The chain carries TRBV6-6 and TRBJ2-5; D may correspond to TRBD1 or TRBD2 (5 bases each). In DNA form, the CDR3 reads TGTGCCAGCAGACTACCGGGACCCCCAGAGACCCAGTACTTC. Its translation is CASRLPGPPETQYF.